This TCR beta chain was recorded in a study of T-cell memory formation after mild COVID-19 (dated by TCRdb to the early 2020s). A note on the overall study: TCR sequence clusters from the two donors were found to be largely donor specific. In a couple of donors, T-cell clones that expanded and contracted after mild COVID-19 were followed by sequencing TCRalpha and TCRbeta repertoires longitudinally. The cohort was made up of two young adult volunteers, one female and one male, who were previously healthy. Here is what the overall study found, with its caveats: Some responding clones were detected in pre-infection memory, which suggested that pre-existing cross-reactive memory T cells had joined the SARS-CoV-2 response. Clones contracting from day 15 to 85 had balanced CD4/CD8 phenotypes, while a second wave expanding from day 15 to 37 was biased towards CD4+. Contracting CD4+ clones appeared mostly in the CM and EM memory subsets, whereas CD8+ clones were enriched in EMRA. The study covered only a couple of mild cases, and larger cohorts including severe cases with pre-infection samples were considered necessary. SARS-CoV-2 specificity was not confirmed for the second-wave clones peaking on day 37.

At the junction V is shortened by 6 bases and J by 1 base; bases outside the gene matches: 9. From the cysteine through the phenylalanine, the CDR3 covers 16 amino acids. The entry retains the CDR3 DNA only, 48 bases that are in frame from base 1. Ficoll-Paque density gradient centrifugation was the method used to isolate PBMCs. This clonotype was detected only a few times. No cognate antigen has been identified for it. Qualities for individual bases were not recorded, and no much larger clone is one base off. Data came from an Illumina NovaSeq 6000. TCRalpha and TCRbeta cDNA libraries were constructed by 5'RACE with constant-segment primers, with sample barcodes and unique molecular identifiers being introduced. Trizol reagent was used to extract RNA from every sample. Library amplification was performed in two PCR steps, and a second sample barcode and Illumina TruSeq adapters were introduced in the second step. The libraries were sequenced on an Illumina NovaSeq using 2 x 150 bp paired-end reads. On the authors' methods: Demultiplexing of reads and collapsing into UMI-guided consensus sequences were performed with migec v1.2.7. Using mixcr v2.1.11, UMI consensuses were aligned to TRA and TRB V and J templates and then assembled into clonotypes. Clonotypes were classified as expanded or contracted when called significant by both edgeR and NoisET, with noise models trained on biological replicates. edgeR calls used a false discovery rate-adjusted p below 0.01 and a log2 fold-change threshold of 1. As an exploratory analysis of dynamics, PCA with hierarchical clustering was applied to max-normalized trajectories of the 1000 most abundant clonotypes. The CD4 or CD8 phenotype of responding clones was assigned using the separately sequenced CD4+ and CD8+ repertoires. TCRdb applied fastp at Q25 and MiXCR to the public reads, then kept only in-frame beta chains. Rows matching on CDR3 protein sequence are summarized as one entry with the most common DNA and genes. TCRdb, not the authors, supplied the V and J calls. The sample table shows 500,000 to 650,000 distinct CDR3 sequences, and about 22% are seen once. The ten largest clones represent approximately 8.4% of the sample.

The receptor was derived from an adult woman who had mild COVID-19 (a few samples of this study predate the infection). The sample titles of this study are shuffled in the database, so cell type and time point are left out; the donor was told from shared clones. Material: PBMCs or a T cell subset sorted from them (not recorded which). The V and J genes are TRBV12-3 or TRBV12-4 and TRBJ2-1; TRBD1 matches 7 bases in the middle. CDR3 protein: CASRSTGKKSYNEQFF. The DNA reads as follows: TGTGCCAGCAGGTCGACAGGGAAAAAGTCCTACAATGAGCAGTTCTTC.